The clone carrying this T cell receptor (beta chain) was seen only a few times. The data were obtained in a study of blood T cell repertoires in COVID-19. Turning to the study itself: Both acute and convalescent COVID-19 samples were obtained from the United States, Italy and Spain.

This CDR3 comprises 13 residues. CDR1 and CDR2 (germline): SGDLS, YYNGEE. V lost 4 bases, J lost 7 bases, and 12 bases lay in between. Authors' processing steps: Reference gene primer amplification gave nucleated cell count estimates. Using immunoSEQ multiplex PCR, the repertoire was profiled, and TCRdb retains in-frame clones only, with some absent. V, J and clone size were drawn from that table, and D and trimming were deduced from the DNA. The data show about 200,000 clones, over 60% seen once. The chain has TRBV9 and TRBJ1-5; D uncertain. Sequenced input: peripheral blood. The TCR originated in a woman in her 70s with acute or convalescent COVID-19. CDR3 DNA sequence: TGTGCCAGCAGCCAATCACCCGGGCAGCCCCAGCATTTT. The encoded protein is CASSQSPGQPQHF.